The T cell receptor (beta chain) under discussion was sequenced for a study of identical twins. Overall study findings and caveats: Out-of-frame alpha sequences that twins shared showed excess low generation probability. One should note that invariant MAIT and iNKT cells could partly confound zero-insertion analyses.

The CDR3 is made up of 12 amino acids. Per the germline V gene, CDR1 is MDHEN and CDR2 is SYDVKM. As regards this clonotype: Its specificity is not known. The junction departs from the called germline gene at one end, perhaps through a read error.

MiXCR, applied by TCRdb to the 5' RACE reads, yields one record per CDR3 protein. Among 1.5 million to 2 million distinct CDR3 sequences listed, under 35% were seen once. The genes are TRBV28 and TRBJ1-1; D gene unclear. The sequence was collected from a newborn girl in good health. The sequencing input was cord blood. The CDR3 DNA is TGTGCCGGCAGTTTATCTAGTGTAAAGGCTTTCTTT. It codes for CAGSLSSVKAFF.